The clone carrying this T cell receptor (beta chain) came up many times. Its cognate antigen is unknown. Researchers made TCR beta libraries by using iRepertoire HTBI primers and running Arm-PCR on CDR3 regions. TCRdb re-derived calls from the multiplex PCR reads in MiXCR, one entry per CDR3 protein. The sample has roughly 430,000 distinct CDR3 sequences, about a sixth seen once. The sample is drawn from a study of regulatory T cells in long-lasting Graves disease. Study-level points and caveats: The TCR repertoire of persistent Graves' patients was less diverse than that of newly diagnosed ones.

Noted time point: newly diagnosed GD, antithyroid drugs for less than 3 months. From PBMCs, RNA was extracted and then used to make the TCR library. It was by American Thyroid Association guidelines that Graves' disease was diagnosed. Trimming cost V 0 bases and J 3 bases, with 8 bases left between them. Germline V gene data show CDR1 as LGHDT and CDR2 as YNNKEL (reference sequence). This CDR3 contains 14 residues. The sample also formed part of further work on T cells in Graves' hyperthyroidism and ophthalmopathy. That source reports: The HTBI primer set drove a first-round RT-PCR of the TCR CDR3.

The sequence came from a woman in her 30s with Graves disease. This specimen was peripheral blood mononuclear cells (PBMCs), taken at new diagnosis, from a patient treated with antithyroid drugs. The chain couples TRBV3-1 to TRBJ1-1, with D perhaps TRBD1 (5 bases). The DNA of the CDR3 is TGTGCCAGCAGCCAAGATCTAGGGGACACTGAAGCTTTCTTT. Translation gives CASSQDLGDTEAFF.